The 22 T cell receptor beta chains below were found in one sample sequenced in a study of OX40 agonist ivuxolimab in advanced cancers. Sequencing was performed with immunoSEQ multiplex PCR; in TCRdb, only in-frame clones are kept and a portion is missing. The data contain under 90,000 clones, 89% of them singletons. Source: CD4+ or CD8+ T cells sorted from blood, taken in a trial of the OX40 agonist ivuxolimab. The source is an adult with an advanced solid tumor such as melanoma, head and neck, liver or kidney cancer.

V usage is TRBV19 and J usage is TRBJ2-2, with TRBD2 matching 8 bases. Germline lookup yields CDR1 LNHDA and CDR2 SQIVND (reference sequence). This CDR3 spans 16 amino acids. V lost 4 bases and J lost 5; bases outside the gene matches: 9. This CDR3 is CASSRMAGGGTGELFF. The CDR3 nucleotides are TGTGCCAGTAGTAGAATGGCGGGAGGAGGAACCGGGGAGCTGTTTTTT.

V is TRBV2 and J is TRBJ1-2, with a tentative D call TRBD1 (5 bases). The CDR3 is made up of 14 amino acids. Trimming removed 7 bases at V and 3 bases at J, with 15 bases between. The germline CDR1 and CDR2 sequences are SNHLY and FYNNEI. CDR3 nucleotides: TGTGCCAGCACCAGCCGGGGGAGGTACTATGGCTACACCTTC. It is translated as CASTSRGRYYGYTF.

V usage is TRBV5-1 and J usage is TRBJ1-5; D is unclear. The CDR3 sequence is 15 residues long. In germline, CDR1 is SGHRS, CDR2 YFSETQ. Trimming pared 0 bases from V and 0 bases from J, leaving 7 bases between. The CDR3 protein is CASSLDGDSNQPQHF. Written as DNA, the CDR3 is TGCGCCAGCAGCTTGGACGGAGATAGCAATCAGCCCCAGCATTTT.

This clone showed up just a few times. The chain combines TRBV5-1 with TRBJ1-2; D uncertain. V lost 4 bases and J 1 base, leaving 23 bases between the germline ends. CDR3 length: 18 amino acids. The germline gives CDR1 SGHRS, CDR2 YFSETQ. The CDR3: CASSPTAPRLELNYGYTF. CDR3 DNA sequence: TGCGCCAGCAGCCCCACGGCGCCTCGACTTGAGCTTAACTATGGCTACACCTTC.

V gene TRBV7-2 combines with J gene TRBJ1-5; unclear D gene. The CDR3 totals 12 residues. V gave up 3 bases and J gave up 4 bases, with 4 bases separating them. CDR1 and CDR2 from the germline V gene are SGHTA and FQGNSA. In nucleotides, the CDR3 is TGTGCCAGCAGCTTCGATAATCAGCCCCAGCATTTT. Translating gives CASSFDNQPQHF.

The chain couples TRBV13 to TRBJ2-3, with 10 bases that match TRBD2. The CDR3 spans 19 residues. Trimming removed 5 bases from V and 4 bases from J; junction bases left unmatched: 18. Germline V lookup: CDR1 PRHDT, CDR2 FYEKMQ (reference sequence). In DNA, the CDR3 is TGTGCCAGCAGCGTAGAGGGTCTAGCGGGGGATATGCCCCCAGATACGCAGTATTTT. This codes for CASSVEGLAGDMPPDTQYF.

This chain links TRBV28 with TRBJ2-3; 11 nucleotides line up with TRBD2. J was trimmed by 2 bases and V by 3 bases; bases with no gene match: 10. This CDR3 has 18 residues. CDR1 is MDHEN, CDR2 SYDVKM, per germline. The CDR3 is CASSLLLAGGWVTDTQYF. For the CDR3, the DNA is TGTGCCAGCAGTTTGTTGCTAGCGGGGGGCTGGGTCACAGATACGCAGTATTTT. The variable domain in full, completed from reference TRBV28 and TRBJ2-3, reads DVKVTQSSRYLVKRTGEKVFLECVQDMDHENMFWYRQDPGLGLRLIYFSYDVKMKEKGDIPEGYSVSREKKERFSLILESASTNQTSMYLCASSLLLAGGWVTDTQYFGPGTRLTVL.

V gene TRBV5-6 combines with J gene TRBJ1-3; no definite D call. The CDR3 length is 15 residues. Germline V gene data show CDR1 as SGHDT and CDR2 as YYEEEE. Trimming removed 2 bases from V and 0 bases from J, with 9 bases in between. The CDR3: CASSFRSNSGNTIYF. The CDR3 DNA sequence: TGTGCCAGCAGCTTTCGGAGCAACTCTGGAAACACCATATATTTT.

This clone was seen only once. The chain couples TRBV5-1 to TRBJ2-3; 11 positions match TRBD1. Per germline, CDR1 SGHRS and CDR2 YFSETQ. The trim removed 4 bases at V and 3 bases at J, leaving 7 bases unmatched. The CDR3 is 16 amino acids. DNA of the CDR3: TGCGCCAGCAGCCCGCCAGGGACAGGGGGAACAGATACGCAGTATTTT. This translates into CASSPPGTGGTDTQYF. Full variable domain (rest looked up from reference TRBV5-1 and TRBJ2-3): KAGVTQTPRYLIKTRGQQVTLSCSPISGHRSVSWYQQTPGQGLQFLFEYFSETQRNKGNFPGRFSGRQFSNSRSEMNVSTLELGDSALYLCASSPPGTGGTDTQYFGPGTRLTVL.

The J gene is TRBJ2-4, the V gene TRBV7-2; 7 positions agree with TRBD1. Trimming removed 5 bases from V and 7 bases from J; junction bases left unmatched: 8. The germline V gene encodes CDR1 SGHTA and CDR2 FQGNSA. The CDR3 is 14 residues long. The CDR3 nucleotides are TGTGCCAGCAGCACTCAGGGGGTTGGTAACATTCAGTACTTC. Its translation: CASSTQGVGNIQYF.

This clone was observed once. The chain couples TRBV19 to TRBJ2-1; TRBD2 matches 7 bases. Trimming at V came to 7 bases and at J to 3 bases, leaving 6 bases not matched to a gene. CDR1 is LNHDA, CDR2 SQIVND, per germline (reference sequence). This CDR3 comprises 14 residues. The CDR3 nucleotides are TGTGCCAGTAAGGTGGGAGGGTTCTACAATGAGCAGTTCTTC. Translating gives CASKVGGFYNEQFF.

The CDR3 DNA reads as TGCGCCAGCAGAGGGGGCGCGGCTAATGAAAAACTGTTTTTT. It codes for CASRGGAANEKLFF. V usage is TRBV5-1 and J usage is TRBJ1-4, with TRBD1 matching over 7 bases. This CDR3 is 14 amino acids long. From germline, CDR1 is SGHRS and CDR2 YFSETQ. The junction had 4 bases not matched to a gene; V was cut back by 5 bases and J by 3 bases.

This clone was detected once. This sequence joins TRBV6-5 and TRBJ2-4; maybe TRBD1 (6 bases). V was cut by 3 bases and J by 2 bases, with 11 bases left in between. Germline-derived CDR1 and CDR2 are MNHEY and SVGAGI. The CDR3 runs 15 residues. The CDR3 coding sequence is TGTGCCAGCAGTTATGGTCAGGGGACCAAAAACATTCAGTACTTC. Its protein is CASSYGQGTKNIQYF.

The J gene is TRBJ1-1, the V gene TRBV5-8; 7 bases fit TRBD1. CDR1 is SGHTS, CDR2 YDEGEE, per germline. This CDR3 has 15 residues. The ends lost 0 bases at V and 1 base at J; junction bases unmatched: 3. CDR3 in amino acids: CASSLAGQPNTEAFF. DNA for the CDR3: TGTGCCAGCAGCTTGGCGGGACAGCCGAACACTGAAGCTTTCTTT.

The gene calls are TRBV6-6 and TRBJ2-7; D ambiguous. Germline V gene sequence: CDR1 MNHNY, CDR2 SVGAGI (reference sequence). V lost 6 bases and J 4 bases, leaving 10 bases between the germline ends. CDR3 length: 12 amino acids. The CDR3 spells CASSPSGYEQYF. The CDR3 bases are TGTGCCAGCAGCCCATCAGGATACGAGCAGTACTTC.

The rearrangement links TRBV6-6 to TRBJ2-3, with 11 bases fitting TRBD2. The trim removed 7 bases at V and 3 bases at J, leaving 9 bases unmatched. Per the germline V gene, CDR1 is MNHNY and CDR2 is SVGAGI (reference sequence). The CDR3 length is 16 residues. CDR3 loop: CASTTTSGRRTDTQYF. Written as DNA, the CDR3 is TGTGCCAGCACTACTACTAGCGGGAGAAGAACAGATACGCAGTATTTT.

The rearrangement links TRBV5-1 to TRBJ2-6; D call uncertain. The CDR3 consists of 18 residues. The germline V gene encodes CDR1 SGHRS and CDR2 YFSETQ. V lost 0 bases to trimming and J lost 0 bases, with 13 bases between them. CDR3 sequence: CASSLGIGWDSGANVLTF. The CDR3 region has the DNA TGCGCCAGCAGCTTGGGAATAGGGTGGGACTCTGGGGCCAACGTCCTGACTTTC. The variable domain in full, completed from reference TRBV5-1 and TRBJ2-6, reads KAGVTQTPRYLIKTRGQQVTLSCSPISGHRSVSWYQQTPGQGLQFLFEYFSETQRNKGNFPGRFSGRQFSNSRSEMNVSTLELGDSALYLCASSLGIGWDSGANVLTFGAGSRLTVL.

This chain links TRBV9 with TRBJ2-7; D ambiguous. CDR3 size: 14 residues. Trimming took off 0 bases at V and 0 bases at J, with 7 bases between the two ends. From germline, CDR1 is SGDLS and CDR2 YYNGEE. This CDR3 is CASSVGYPSYEQYF. The CDR3 DNA is TGTGCCAGCAGCGTAGGGTATCCCTCCTACGAGCAGTACTTC.

The sample holds one count of this clone. J is TRBJ2-2 and V is TRBV18; no firm D call. CDR1 is KGHSH and CDR2 is LQKENI in the germline V gene. This CDR3 has 13 residues. With 3 bases removed from V and 0 bases from J, the gap between germline ends came to 2 bases. CDR3: CASSPPNTGELFF. Here the CDR3 DNA reads TGTGCCAGCTCACCCCCGAACACCGGGGAGCTGTTTTTT.

The chain employs TRBV5-1 and TRBJ1-1; 8 bases align to TRBD1. J lost 8 bases, V lost 4 bases, and 10 bases had no gene match. Germline V gives CDR1 SGHRS, CDR2 YFSETQ. The CDR3 loop spans 14 amino acids. The CDR3, as DNA: TGCGCCAGCAGCGGGGGACAGGAAATAAGGGAAGCTTTCTTT. It codes for CASSGGQEIREAFF.

CDR3 sequence reads: CASSIPGQQITEAFF. For the CDR3, the DNA is TGTGCCAGTAGTATACCGGGGCAACAGATCACTGAAGCTTTCTTT. The gene calls are TRBV19 and TRBJ1-1; tentatively, D is TRBD1 (5 bases). The CDR3 is 15 amino acids. CDR1 and CDR2 from the germline V gene are LNHDA and SQIVND (reference sequence). Trimming removed 2 bases from V and 4 bases from J, with 14 bases in between.

The rearrangement uses TRBV29-1 and TRBJ2-5; D tentatively reads TRBD1 or TRBD2 (5 bases each). In germline, CDR1 is SQVTM, CDR2 ANQGSEA. This CDR3 is 14 amino acids long. Trimming removed 5 bases at V and 5 bases at J, with 18 bases between. The DNA of the CDR3 is TGCAGCGTTCTCCGGGACCGTAACGCGGAGACCCAGTACTTC. Translation: CSVLRDRNAETQYF.